This record concerns one T cell receptor beta chain sequence. The antigen remains unidentified. Donors comprised healthy HIV-negative adults lacking recent acute infections or vaccinations. Both subsets, CD45RA+ naive and CD45RA-negative memory, were split from the CD4+ cells. The CDR3 has 16 residues. These data are taken from a study of shared clonotypes between healthy human individuals. The study, taken as a whole, reports: The researchers took only blood, and tissue repertoires probably look different. What rarefaction showed was incomplete sorted-subset sequencing despite large depth.

Produced via immunoSEQ multiplex PCR; TCRdb's table is partial and in-frame only. The sample shows under 550,000 clones, 90% to 97% of them seen only once. This sequence was found in a woman aged 25 to 39 in good health. This sequence joins TRBV21-1 and TRBJ2-1; TRBD2 was called by the table and not checked on the DNA. TRBV21-1 is listed as a pseudogene. Sample: naive CD4+ T cells sorted from blood. The subset denotes: CD45RA+ positively selected. The CDR3 here is CASSKAPSGSRNEQFF. In DNA, the CDR3 is TGTGCCAGCAGCAAAGCCCCTAGCGGGAGTCGTAATGAGCAGTTCTTC.